The rows below give T cell receptor beta chains drawn from one sample of a study of vaccination and CD4 T cells after COVID-19. These TCRs' antigens remain unknown. TCRdb reprocessed the PCR reads via MiXCR and lists one record per CDR3 protein. The data contain 7,000 to 8,500 distinct CDR3 sequences, 35% to 40% of them seen just once; the ten biggest clones take up roughly 28%. Sequenced sample: CD4+ T cells from blood, cultured in vitro. All receptors come from a human donor in good health. Both conserved end residues are part of each CDR3.

TRBJ2-2 | TRBV5-8 | CASSRDWKSTGELFF
TRBJ2-1 | TRBV1 | CTSSQPHSRGENEQFF
TRBJ2-2 | TRBV5-4 | CASSQLGELFF
TRBJ1-6 | TRBV28 | CASSLAGGANSPLHF
TRBJ2-3 | TRBV15 | CATSRVGSWQESTDTQYF
TRBJ2-5 | TRBV11-2 | CASSLRAVQGAGETQYF
TRBJ1-5 | TRBV27 | CASSLTGESRNQPQHF
TRBJ2-7 | TRBV19 | CASSKDRVPLSYEQYF
TRBJ1-2 | TRBV19 | CASSISGKSYGYTF
TRBJ2-3 | TRBV20-1 | CSASASTPYTDTQYF
TRBJ1-3 | TRBV24-1 | CATPEGGNTIYF
TRBJ2-3 | TRBV6-4 | CASSLADTQYF
TRBJ2-3 | TRBV20-1 | CSARESGVTQYF
TRBJ1-1 | TRBV18 | CASSPPISEAFF
TRBJ2-3 | TRBV6-2/TRBV6-3 | CASSLTTDTQYF
TRBJ1-2 | TRBV6-1 | CASLGPFYGYTF
TRBJ2-5 | TRBV6-1 | CASSESGEGSRGTTQYF
TRBJ2-3 | TRBV12-3/TRBV12-4 | CASSLGTYTDTQYF
TRBJ1-5 | TRBV11-2 | CASSLGHIQPQHF
TRBJ2-2 | TRBV20-1 | CSAEGPGRGELFF
TRBJ1-2 | TRBV15 | CATSSDAWTGGYGYTF
TRBJ2-2 | TRBV10-3 | CAIRAGGNTGELFF
TRBJ1-1 | TRBV10-3 | CAISESTGSGAEAFF
TRBJ1-2 | TRBV21-1 | CASGTGTGDYGYTF
TRBJ1-1 | TRBV7-9 | CASSSSPGNTEAFF
TRBJ1-2 | TRBV7-9 | CASSWEDYGYTF
TRBJ1-6 | TRBV6-2/TRBV6-3 | CASSYKGSNSPLHF
TRBJ2-3 | TRBV9 | CASSVRGAADTQYF
TRBJ2-6 | TRBV20-1 | CSARDVGSGANVLTF
TRBJ1-6 | TRBV6-1 | CASSEGGPVSPLHF
TRBJ2-1 | TRBV11-2 | CASSLDGHNEQFF
TRBJ2-6 | TRBV6-5 | CASSYEGSGANVLTF
TRBJ1-1 | TRBV6-1 | CASSRAGTDTEAFF
TRBJ2-3 | TRBV20-1 | CSARGQVGPPDTQYF
TRBJ1-5 | TRBV29-1 | CSVRGSNQPQHF
TRBJ1-2 | TRBV6-4 | CASSVDGTSYGYTF
TRBJ2-1 | TRBV7-9 | CASSFPPGINEQFF
TRBJ2-7 | TRBV6-5 | CASSYPGVPLVGQYF
TRBJ2-2 | TRBV10-3 | CAISESRGATGELFF
TRBJ2-7 | TRBV7-7 | CASSLGRTNEQYF
TRBJ2-1 | TRBV7-3 | CASSFDGGSYNEQFF
TRBJ2-5 | TRBV5-5 | CASSLARGLDQETQYF
TRBJ1-1 | TRBV12-3/TRBV12-4 | CASSPGQNTEAFF
TRBJ1-1 | TRBV6-5 | CASSYGVWGKAKNTEAFF
TRBJ2-5 | TRBV7-9 | CASSPTWGGEETQYF
TRBJ2-5 | TRBV18 | CASSPSGLQETQYF
TRBJ1-2 | TRBV20-1 | CSADPGQGGKDYGYTF
TRBJ2-5 | TRBV20-1 | CSAPRLAGAETQYF
TRBJ1-1 | TRBV24-1 | CATPHKGGINTEAFF
TRBJ2-7 | TRBV7-6 | CASSGGTDGYEQYF
TRBJ2-3 | TRBV25-1 | CASSDRTDTQYF
TRBJ2-2 | TRBV24-1 | CATSDLTAGELFF
TRBJ2-3 | TRBV11-2 | CASTRGGKSTDTQYF